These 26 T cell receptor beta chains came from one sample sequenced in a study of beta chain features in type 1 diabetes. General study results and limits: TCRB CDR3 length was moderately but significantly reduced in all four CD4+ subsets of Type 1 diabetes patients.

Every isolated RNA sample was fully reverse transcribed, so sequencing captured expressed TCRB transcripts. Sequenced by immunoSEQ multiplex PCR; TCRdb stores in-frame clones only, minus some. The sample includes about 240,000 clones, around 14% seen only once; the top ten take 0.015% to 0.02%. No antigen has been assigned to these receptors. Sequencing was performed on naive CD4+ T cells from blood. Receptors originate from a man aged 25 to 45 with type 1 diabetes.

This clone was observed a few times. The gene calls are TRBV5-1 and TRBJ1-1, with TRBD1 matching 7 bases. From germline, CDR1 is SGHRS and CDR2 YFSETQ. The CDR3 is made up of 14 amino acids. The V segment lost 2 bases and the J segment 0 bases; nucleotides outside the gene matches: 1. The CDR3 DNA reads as TGCGCCAGCAGCTTCGGGACAGTGAACACTGAAGCTTTCTTT. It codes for CASSFGTVNTEAFF.

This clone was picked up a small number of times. CDR3 loop: CSGGAGGDEQYF. Written as DNA, the CDR3 is TGCAGCGGGGGCGCCGGGGGGGACGAGCAGTACTTC. This rearrangement joins TRBV29-1 to TRBJ2-7; 8 positions match TRBD2. Germline V gene data show CDR1 as SQVTM and CDR2 as ANQGSEA. The CDR3 covers 12 residues. With V trimmed by 7 bases and J by 5 bases, 7 bases remained unmatched.

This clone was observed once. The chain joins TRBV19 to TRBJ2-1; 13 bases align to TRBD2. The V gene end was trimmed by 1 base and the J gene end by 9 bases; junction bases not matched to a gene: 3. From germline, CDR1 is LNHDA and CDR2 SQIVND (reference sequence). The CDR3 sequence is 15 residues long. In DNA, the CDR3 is TGTGCCAGTAGTATAGGGACTAGCGGGAGTAGTGAGCAGTTCTTC. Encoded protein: CASSIGTSGSSEQFF. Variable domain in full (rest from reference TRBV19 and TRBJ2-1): DGGITQSPKYLFRKEGQNVTLSCEQNLNHDAMYWYRQDPGQGLRLIYYSQIVNDFQKGDIAEGYSVSREKKESFPLTVTSAQKNPTAFYLCASSIGTSGSSEQFFGPGTRLTVL.

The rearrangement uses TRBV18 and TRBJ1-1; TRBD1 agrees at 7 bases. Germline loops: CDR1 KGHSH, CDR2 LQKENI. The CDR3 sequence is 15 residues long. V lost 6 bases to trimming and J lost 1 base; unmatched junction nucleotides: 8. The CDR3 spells CASSHRGVENTEAFF. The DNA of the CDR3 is TGTGCCAGCTCCCACAGGGGAGTGGAGAACACTGAAGCTTTCTTT.

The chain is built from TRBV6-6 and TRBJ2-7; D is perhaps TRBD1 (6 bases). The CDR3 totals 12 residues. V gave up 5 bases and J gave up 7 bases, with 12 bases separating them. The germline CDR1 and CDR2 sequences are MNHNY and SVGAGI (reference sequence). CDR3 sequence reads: CASSTPGTEQYF. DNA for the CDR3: TGTGCCAGCAGTACACCCGGGACAGAGCAGTACTTC.

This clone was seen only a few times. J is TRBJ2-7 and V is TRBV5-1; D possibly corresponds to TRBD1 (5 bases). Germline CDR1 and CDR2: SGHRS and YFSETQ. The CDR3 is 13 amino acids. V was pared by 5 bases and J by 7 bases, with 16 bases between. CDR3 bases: TGCGCCAGCAGTCTGGGGCCCACGAGTGAGCAGTACTTC. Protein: CASSLGPTSEQYF.

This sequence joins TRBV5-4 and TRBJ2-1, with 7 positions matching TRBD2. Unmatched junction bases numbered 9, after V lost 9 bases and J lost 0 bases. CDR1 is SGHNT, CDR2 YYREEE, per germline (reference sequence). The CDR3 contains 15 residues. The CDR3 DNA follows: TGTGCCACCCATAGGAGCGGGGCCTCCTACAATGAGCAGTTCTTC. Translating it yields CATHRSGASYNEQFF.

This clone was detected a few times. The CDR3 here is CATSRDRVQVETQYF. In DNA form, the CDR3 reads TGTGCCACCAGCAGAGACAGGGTTCAGGTAGAGACCCAGTACTTC. This chain joins TRBV15 and TRBJ2-5; TRBD1 might be the D (5 bases). The CDR3 contains 15 residues. Per germline, CDR1 LNHNV and CDR2 YYDKDF (reference sequence). With 0 bases removed from V and 4 bases from J, the gap between germline ends came to 12 bases.

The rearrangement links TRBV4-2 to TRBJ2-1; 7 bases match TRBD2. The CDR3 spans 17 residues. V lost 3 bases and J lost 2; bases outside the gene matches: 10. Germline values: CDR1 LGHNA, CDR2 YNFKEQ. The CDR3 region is CASSQGGGGPTYNEQFF. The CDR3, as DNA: TGTGCCAGCAGCCAGGGGGGGGGAGGGCCTACCTACAATGAGCAGTTCTTC.

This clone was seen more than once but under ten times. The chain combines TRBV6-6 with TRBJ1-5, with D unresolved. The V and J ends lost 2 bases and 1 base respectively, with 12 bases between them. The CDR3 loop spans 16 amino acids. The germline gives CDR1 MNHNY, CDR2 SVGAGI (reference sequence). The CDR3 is CASSYRGSQSNQPQHF. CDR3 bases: TGTGCCAGCAGTTACAGAGGGTCACAGAGCAATCAGCCCCAGCATTTT.

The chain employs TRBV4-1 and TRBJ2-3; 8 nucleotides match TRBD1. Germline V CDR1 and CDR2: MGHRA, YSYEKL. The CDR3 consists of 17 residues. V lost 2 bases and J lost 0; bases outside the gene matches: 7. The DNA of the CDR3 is TGCGCCAGCAGCCAATCGCAGGGGGCGTCTAGCACAGATACGCAGTATTTT. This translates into CASSQSQGASSTDTQYF.

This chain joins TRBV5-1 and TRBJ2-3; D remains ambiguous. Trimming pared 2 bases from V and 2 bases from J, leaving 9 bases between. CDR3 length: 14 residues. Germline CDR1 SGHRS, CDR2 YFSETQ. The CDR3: CASSFSPDTDTQYF. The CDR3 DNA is TGCGCCAGCAGCTTTTCTCCAGACACAGATACGCAGTATTTT.

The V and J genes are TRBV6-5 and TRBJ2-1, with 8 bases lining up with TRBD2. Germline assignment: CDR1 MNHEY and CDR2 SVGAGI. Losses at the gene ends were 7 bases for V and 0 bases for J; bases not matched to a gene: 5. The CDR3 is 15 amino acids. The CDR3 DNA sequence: TGTGCCAGCACCCCGGGACTAGGCTCCTACAATGAGCAGTTCTTC. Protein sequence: CASTPGLGSYNEQFF.

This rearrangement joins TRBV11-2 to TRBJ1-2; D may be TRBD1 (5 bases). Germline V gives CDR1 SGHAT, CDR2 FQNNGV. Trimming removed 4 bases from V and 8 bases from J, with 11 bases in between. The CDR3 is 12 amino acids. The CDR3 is CASSSTGGGYTF. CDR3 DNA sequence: TGTGCCAGCAGCTCCACCGGGGGAGGCTACACCTTC. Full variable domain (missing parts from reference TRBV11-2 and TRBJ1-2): EAGVAQSPRYKIIEKRQSVAFWCNPISGHATLYWYQQILGQGPKLLIQFQNNGVVDDSQLPKDRFSAERLKGVDSTLKIQPAKLEDSAVYLCASSSTGGGYTFGSGTRLTVV.

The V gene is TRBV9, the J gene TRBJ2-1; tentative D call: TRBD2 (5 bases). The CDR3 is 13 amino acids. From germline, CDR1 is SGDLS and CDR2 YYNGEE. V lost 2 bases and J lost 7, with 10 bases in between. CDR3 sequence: CASSVAGGNEQFF. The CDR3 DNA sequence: TGTGCCAGCAGCGTGGCAGGCGGGAATGAGCAGTTCTTC.

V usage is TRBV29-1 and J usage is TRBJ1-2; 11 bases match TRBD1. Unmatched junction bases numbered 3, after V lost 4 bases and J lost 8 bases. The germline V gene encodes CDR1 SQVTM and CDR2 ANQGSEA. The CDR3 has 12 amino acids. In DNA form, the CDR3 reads TGCAGCGTTGGGGGACAGGGGGACGGCTACACCTTC. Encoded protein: CSVGGQGDGYTF.

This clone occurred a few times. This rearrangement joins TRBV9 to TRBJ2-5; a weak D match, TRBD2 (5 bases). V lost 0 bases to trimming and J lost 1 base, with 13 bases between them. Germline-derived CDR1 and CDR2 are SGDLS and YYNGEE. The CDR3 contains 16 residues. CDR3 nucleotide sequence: TGTGCCAGCAGCGTAGGAAGAGGGTTATCCCAAGAGACCCAGTACTTC. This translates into CASSVGRGLSQETQYF.

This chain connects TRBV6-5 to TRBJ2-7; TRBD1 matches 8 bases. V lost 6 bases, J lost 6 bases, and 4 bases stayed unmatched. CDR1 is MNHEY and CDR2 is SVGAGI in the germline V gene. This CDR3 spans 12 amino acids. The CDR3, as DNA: TGTGCCAGCAGACCTCAGGGGGCCGAGCAGTACTTC. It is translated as CASRPQGAEQYF.

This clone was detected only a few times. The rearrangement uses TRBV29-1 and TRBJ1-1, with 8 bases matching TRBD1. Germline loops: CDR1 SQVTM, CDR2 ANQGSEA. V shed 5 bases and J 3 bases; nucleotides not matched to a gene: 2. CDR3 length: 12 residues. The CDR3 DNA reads TGCAGCGTTAAGACAGGGGACACTGAAGCTTTCTTT. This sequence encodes CSVKTGDTEAFF.

CDR3: CASSLALGHYEQYF. CDR3 bases: TGTGCCAGCAGCTTGGCCCTAGGACATTACGAGCAGTACTTC. The J gene is TRBJ2-7, the V gene TRBV5-5; possibly TRBD1 for D (5 bases). The CDR3 contains 14 residues. V was cut by 0 bases and J by 4 bases, with 11 bases left in between. Germline lookup yields CDR1 SGHKS and CDR2 YYEKEE (reference sequence).

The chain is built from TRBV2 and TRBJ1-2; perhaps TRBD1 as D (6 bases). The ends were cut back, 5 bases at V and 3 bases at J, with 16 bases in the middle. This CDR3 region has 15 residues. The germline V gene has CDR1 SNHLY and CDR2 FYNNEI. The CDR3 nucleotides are TGTGCCAGCAGTATTCAGCCGACAGGAGACTATGGCTACACCTTC. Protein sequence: CASSIQPTGDYGYTF.

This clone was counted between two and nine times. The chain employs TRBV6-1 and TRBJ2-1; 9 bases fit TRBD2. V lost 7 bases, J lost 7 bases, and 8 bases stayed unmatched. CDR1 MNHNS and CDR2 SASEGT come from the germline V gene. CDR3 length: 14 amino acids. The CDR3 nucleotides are TGTGCCAGCATCGTTAGCGGGGGTTTAAATGAGCAGTTCTTC. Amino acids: CASIVSGGLNEQFF.

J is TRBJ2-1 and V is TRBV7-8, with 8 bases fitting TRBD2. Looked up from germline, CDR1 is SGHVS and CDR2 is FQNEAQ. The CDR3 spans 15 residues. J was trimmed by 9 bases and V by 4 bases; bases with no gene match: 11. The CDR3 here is CASSSDPGGPGEQFF. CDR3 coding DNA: TGTGCCAGCAGCTCGGACCCGGGAGGGCCCGGTGAGCAGTTCTTC.

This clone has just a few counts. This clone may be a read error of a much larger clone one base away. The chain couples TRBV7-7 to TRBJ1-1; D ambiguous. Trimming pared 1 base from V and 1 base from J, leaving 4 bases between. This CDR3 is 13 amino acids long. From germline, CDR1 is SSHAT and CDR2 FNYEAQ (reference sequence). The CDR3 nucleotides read TGTGCCAGCAGCTTAGACAGGAACACTGAAGCTTTCTTT. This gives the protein CASSLDRNTEAFF.

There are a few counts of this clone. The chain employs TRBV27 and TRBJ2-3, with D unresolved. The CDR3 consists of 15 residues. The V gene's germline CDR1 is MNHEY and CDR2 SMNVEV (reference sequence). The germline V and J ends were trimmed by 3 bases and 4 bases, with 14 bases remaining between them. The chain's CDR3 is CASSFVGSLPDTQYF. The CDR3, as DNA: TGTGCCAGCAGTTTTGTGGGTAGCCTCCCAGATACGCAGTATTTT.

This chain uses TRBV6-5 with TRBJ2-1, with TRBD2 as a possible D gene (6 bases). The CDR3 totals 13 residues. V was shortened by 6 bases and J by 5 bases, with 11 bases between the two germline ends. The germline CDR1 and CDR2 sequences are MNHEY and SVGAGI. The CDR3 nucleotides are TGTGCCAGCAGCCGGGGGTCGAACAATGAGCAGTTCTTC. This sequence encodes CASSRGSNNEQFF.